What follows are 29 T cell receptor beta chains derived from one specimen sequenced in a study of vaccination effects on CD4 cells after COVID-19. These receptors have no identified antigens. ViraFEST expansion of antigen-specific CD4+ T cells with viral peptide pools preceded sequencing. Isolating CD4+ T cells followed roughly ten days of culture. None of these healthy vaccinees had been infected with SARS-CoV-2 before vaccination. The method was immunoSEQ multiplex PCR; TCRdb's version includes in-frame clones alone and lacks a portion of them. The data contain 20,000 to 30,000 clones, roughly 74% of them singletons. The sample consisted of CD4+ T cells from PBMCs cultured with SARS-CoV-2 spike peptides, taken before COVID-19 vaccination. The receptors stem from a human donor who received a COVID-19 vaccine.

The chain recombines TRBV9 with TRBJ2-7, with 8 bases aligning to TRBD2. This CDR3 comprises 15 residues. Trimming took 0 bases from V and 2 from J; bases not matched to a gene: 4. Germline assignment: CDR1 SGDLS and CDR2 YYNGEE. CDR3 in amino acids: CASSVGTSYAYEQYF. The CDR3 DNA sequence: TGTGCCAGCAGCGTAGGGACTAGCTATGCCTACGAGCAGTACTTC. The full variable domain, in which reference TRBV9 and TRBJ2-7 provide the parts outside the CDR3, is DSGVTQTPKHLITATGQRVTLRCSPRSGDLSVYWYQQSLDQGLQFLIQYYNGEERAKGNILERFSAQQFPDLHSELNLSSLELGDSALYFCASSVGTSYAYEQYFGPGTRLTVT.

The chain uses TRBV5-4 and TRBJ2-1; D gene ambiguous. V was shortened by 4 bases and J by 7 bases, with 9 bases between the two germline ends. The CDR3 consists of 12 residues. In germline, CDR1 is SGHNT, CDR2 YYREEE (reference sequence). The CDR3 DNA is TGTGCCAGCAGCACGGATGTGAATGAGCAGTTCTTC. It is translated as CASSTDVNEQFF.

The V call is TRBV2, the J call TRBJ2-1; 7 nucleotides line up with TRBD2. The CDR3 contains 16 residues. Per germline, CDR1 SNHLY and CDR2 FYNNEI. Losses at the gene ends were 3 bases for V and 4 bases for J; bases not matched to a gene: 9. In DNA form, the CDR3 reads TGTGCCAGCAGTGAGGAGGCGGGGGAAATTTACAATGAGCAGTTCTTC. It is translated as CASSEEAGEIYNEQFF. Together with reference TRBV2 and TRBJ2-1, the CDR3 gives the full variable domain: EPEVTQTPSHQVTQMGQEVILRCVPISNHLYFYWYRQILGQKVEFLVSFYNNEISEKSEIFDDQFSVERPDGSNFTLKIRSTKLEDSAMYFCASSEEAGEIYNEQFFGPGTRLTVL.

The chain couples TRBV5-1 to TRBJ1-1, with D possibly being TRBD1 (6 bases). The germline CDR1 and CDR2 sequences are SGHRS and YFSETQ. CDR3 length equals 18 residues. Trimming cost V 1 base and J 0 bases, with 19 bases left between them. DNA of the CDR3: TGCGCCAGCAGCTTGACCTCCACAGGGCAAGGATTGAACACTGAAGCTTTCTTT. Encoded protein: CASSLTSTGQGLNTEAFF.

Only a few counts were recorded for this clone. The CDR3 protein is CARKIGPLYNEQFF. CDR3 coding DNA: TGTGCCAGAAAAATAGGGCCCTTATACAATGAGCAGTTCTTC. The rearrangement uses TRBV7-9 and TRBJ2-1; D remains unclear. Germline V gene sequence: CDR1 SEHNR, CDR2 FQNEAQ (reference sequence). This CDR3 is 14 amino acids long. The ends were cut back, 9 bases at V and 4 bases at J, with 16 bases in the middle.

This clone was seen only a few times. J is TRBJ1-4 and V is TRBV18; D not resolved. The V and J ends lost 1 base and 5 bases respectively, with 8 bases between them. The CDR3 contains 14 residues. CDR1 and CDR2 from the germline V gene are KGHSH and LQKENI. In DNA, the CDR3 is TGTGCCAGCTCACCACGCGAGTTCAATGAAAAACTGTTTTTT. This sequence encodes CASSPREFNEKLFF.

This clone was picked up a small number of times. The V and J genes are TRBV4-1 and TRBJ2-7; possibly TRBD1 for D (6 bases). From germline, CDR1 is MGHRA and CDR2 YSYEKL. Trimming stripped 1 base from V and 4 bases from J, with 11 bases between. The CDR3 totals 14 residues. The CDR3 nucleotides read TGCGCCAGCAGCCAAGGAGACAGGCTTTACGAGCAGTACTTC. Its protein is CASSQGDRLYEQYF.

This clone was seen only a few times. This chain links TRBV7-2 with TRBJ1-5; D is unclear. The CDR3 contains 14 residues. Trimming took off 6 bases at V and 2 bases at J, with 11 bases between the two ends. Germline-derived CDR1 and CDR2 are SGHTA and FQGNSA. As DNA, the CDR3 is TGTGCCAGCAGTGTCCGGGATGGCAATCAGCCCCAGCATTTT. Translating it yields CASSVRDGNQPQHF. Supplemented by reference TRBV7-2 and TRBJ1-5, the full variable domain reads GAGVSQSPSNKVTEKGKDVELRCDPISGHTALYWYRQSLGQGLEFLIYFQGNSAPDKSGLPSDRFSAERTGGSVSTLTIQRTQQEDSAVYLCASSVRDGNQPQHFGDGTRLSIL.

This chain links TRBV5-4 with TRBJ1-4; a weak D match, TRBD1 (5 bases). Trimming left V 0 bases short and J 5 bases short, with 11 bases between. This CDR3 has 15 residues. Germline V gene lookup returns CDR1 SGHNT and CDR2 YYREEE (reference sequence). The CDR3 coding sequence is TGTGCCAGCAGCTTGGGGGGGTTGGGCAATGAAAAACTGTTTTTT. Translating gives CASSLGGLGNEKLFF. Full variable domain (missing parts from reference TRBV5-4 and TRBJ1-4): ETGVTQSPTHLIKTRGQQVTLRCSSQSGHNTVSWYQQALGQGPQFIFQYYREEENGRGNFPPRFSGLQFPNYSSELNVNALELDDSALYLCASSLGGLGNEKLFFGSGTQLSVL.

The chain employs TRBV5-1 and TRBJ2-5; 9 bases are shared with TRBD2. Germline V gene data show CDR1 as SGHRS and CDR2 as YFSETQ. CDR3 length equals 16 residues. With 3 bases clipped from V and 3 bases from J, the junction kept 9 bases outside the gene matches. The CDR3 sequence: CASSSSTSGPEETQYF. Written as DNA, the CDR3 is TGCGCCAGCAGCTCCTCGACTAGCGGTCCAGAAGAGACCCAGTACTTC.

The chain combines TRBV6-2 or TRBV6-3 with TRBJ2-1, with D possibly matching TRBD2 (6 bases). Germline V gene lookup returns CDR1 MNHEY and CDR2 SVGEGT. The CDR3 is 17 amino acids. Deletions cut 5 bases from V and 6 bases from J, with 23 bases between. The CDR3 spells CASSPPPTGRPGNEQFF. DNA for the CDR3: TGTGCCAGCAGTCCACCTCCCACCGGGAGACCTGGCAATGAGCAGTTCTTC.

The chain recombines TRBV29-1 with TRBJ2-1; 10 bases fit TRBD1. Germline CDR1 reads SQVTM; CDR2 reads ANQGSEA. The CDR3 extends over 15 amino acids. The V gene end was trimmed by 4 bases and the J gene end by 1 base; junction bases not matched to a gene: 4. The CDR3 sequence: CSVGQGARSYNEQFF. CDR3 nucleotide sequence: TGCAGCGTTGGACAGGGGGCTCGATCCTACAATGAGCAGTTCTTC.

This rearrangement joins TRBV3-1 (or the pseudogene TRBV3-2) to TRBJ2-5, with TRBD2 matching 9 bases. Germline loops: CDR1 LGHDT, CDR2 YNNKEL (reference sequence). V lost 4 bases to trimming and J lost 7 bases; unmatched junction nucleotides: 16. The CDR3 runs to 17 residues. CDR3 in amino acids: CASSRGVSAGGRGTQYF. CDR3 DNA sequence: TGTGCCAGCAGCCGAGGGGTGTCAGCGGGGGGCCGGGGGACCCAGTACTTC.

V and J are TRBV19 and TRBJ1-1; 9 nucleotides agree with TRBD1. This CDR3 is built from 15 residues. Germline V gene sequence: CDR1 LNHDA, CDR2 SQIVND (reference sequence). V dropped 7 bases and J dropped 1; count of bases not matched to a gene: 7. The CDR3 is CASNVLGQGNTEAFF. The CDR3 nucleotides are TGTGCCAGTAACGTACTGGGACAGGGGAACACTGAAGCTTTCTTT.

This clone was counted a single time. The genes are TRBV3-1 (or the pseudogene TRBV3-2) and TRBJ2-5, with a possible D match to TRBD2 (6 bases). Germline assignment: CDR1 LGHDT and CDR2 YNNKEL (reference sequence). The CDR3 extends over 13 amino acids. V dropped 8 bases and J dropped 10 bases, with 20 bases sitting between them. For the CDR3, the DNA is TGTGCCAGCGGGAAAGGACCCCAGGAGGGCCAGTACTTC. Protein sequence: CASGKGPQEGQYF.

This rearrangement joins TRBV18 to TRBJ2-5; TRBD1 matches 11 bases. Germline trimming cut 3 bases from V and 7 bases from J; bases unmatched to any gene: 10. The CDR3 is 16 amino acids. Germline assignment: CDR1 KGHSH and CDR2 LQKENI. The CDR3 protein is CASSPPGTGGMGTQYF. CDR3 DNA: TGTGCCAGCTCACCCCCCGGGACAGGGGGTATGGGGACCCAGTACTTC.

The V and J genes are TRBV6-2 or TRBV6-3 and TRBJ1-1; D gene ambiguous. This CDR3 is 14 amino acids long. Germline CDR1 is MNHEY and CDR2 is SVGEGT. V lost 3 bases, J lost 5 bases, and 13 bases lay in between. CDR3 loop: CASSYQRGRTEAFF. CDR3 nucleotide sequence: TGTGCCAGCAGTTATCAGAGAGGGAGAACTGAAGCTTTCTTT.

The V call is TRBV4-1, the J call TRBJ1-2; no clear D. The V gene lost 3 bases and the J gene lost 8 bases, with 13 bases spanning the gap. There are 13 residues in the CDR3. Germline values: CDR1 MGHRA, CDR2 YSYEKL. The CDR3, as DNA: TGCGCCAGCAGCCAGGATGCGGGCCTCGGCTACACCTTC. It specifies CASSQDAGLGYTF.

Details on this clone: The junction differs from germline at one of its ends, possibly a read error. The chain has TRBV30 and TRBJ1-1; 9 bases agree with TRBD1. The CDR3 sequence is 14 residues long. Germline values: CDR1 GTSNPN, CDR2 SVGIG (reference sequence). CDR3 DNA: TGTGCCTGGAGTCCTCCGGACAGGGGTTCTGAGGCTTTCTTT. Translated, it gives CAWSPPDRGSEAFF.

V is TRBV29-1 and J is TRBJ2-3; TRBD2 matches at 9 bases. The CDR3 is made up of 15 amino acids. CDR1 and CDR2 (germline): SQVTM, ANQGSEA. Trimming removed 7 bases from V and 6 bases from J; junction bases left unmatched: 14. The DNA of the CDR3 is TGCAGCGCGAGCCTACAGGGACTAGCAGCTGATACGCAGTATTTT. Translated, it gives CSASLQGLAADTQYF.

The table lists this clone with a count of one. V is TRBV28 and J is TRBJ1-1; D perhaps matches TRBD1 (6 bases). V was trimmed by 5 bases and J by 5 bases, leaving 9 bases between them. Looked up from germline, CDR1 is MDHEN and CDR2 is SYDVKM. The length of the CDR3 is 12 residues. The CDR3 sequence is CASSPRGTEAFF. In DNA, the CDR3 is TGTGCCAGCAGTCCCAGGGGTACTGAAGCTTTCTTT. The variable domain in full, completed from reference TRBV28 and TRBJ1-1, reads DVKVTQSSRYLVKRTGEKVFLECVQDMDHENMFWYRQDPGLGLRLIYFSYDVKMKEKGDIPEGYSVSREKKERFSLILESASTNQTSMYLCASSPRGTEAFFGQGTRLTVV.

This clone was seen a handful of times. The chain recombines TRBV30 with TRBJ2-7; 8 bases are shared with TRBD2. The V gene end was trimmed by 0 bases and the J gene end by 11 bases; junction bases not matched to a gene: 12. This CDR3 has 14 residues. Germline V gene data show CDR1 as GTSNPN and CDR2 as SVGIG (reference sequence). The CDR3 bases are TGTGCCTGGAGTGTATTAACTAGCGGAGTTAGAAAGTACTTC. This translates into CAWSVLTSGVRKYF. Based on the CDR3 plus reference TRBV30 and TRBJ2-7, the full variable domain is SQTIHQWPATLVQPVGSPLSLECTVEGTSNPNLYWYRQAAGRGLQLLFYSVGIGQISSEVPQNLSASRPQDRQFILSSKKLLLSDSGFYLCAWSVLTSGVRKYFGPGTRLTVT.

The V gene is TRBV12-5, the J gene TRBJ2-1, with D tentatively TRBD1 (6 bases). The V end lost 6 bases, the J end lost 9 bases, and 15 bases lay between the germline ends. The V gene's germline CDR1 is LGHNT and CDR2 FRNRAP. The CDR3 covers 13 residues. CDR3 bases: TGTGCTAGTGGACCTGGGTGGGACACTGAGCAGTTCTTC. Protein: CASGPGWDTEQFF.

The CDR3 coding sequence is TGTGCCAGCAGTTCCAGACTATCCCCTCTTGAAAAACTGTTTTTT. This sequence encodes CASSSRLSPLEKLFF. This chain uses TRBV28 with TRBJ1-4; D is unresolved. This CDR3 spans 15 amino acids. Germline lookup yields CDR1 MDHEN and CDR2 SYDVKM. V was pared by 4 bases and J by 7 bases, with 16 bases between.

This rearrangement joins TRBV5-1 to TRBJ1-2; TRBD1 matches at 9 bases. This CDR3 contains 15 residues. Germline trimming cut 4 bases from V and 4 bases from J; bases unmatched to any gene: 8. The germline CDR1 and CDR2 sequences are SGHRS and YFSETQ. The CDR3 region is CASSTGQGRGYGYTF. The CDR3 DNA is TGCGCCAGCAGCACCGGACAGGGGCGAGGCTATGGCTACACCTTC.

The J gene is TRBJ1-1, the V gene TRBV14; TRBD1 might be the D (6 bases). V dropped 4 bases and J dropped 4 bases, with 16 bases sitting between them. CDR3 length: 15 residues. The germline V gene has CDR1 SGHDN and CDR2 FVKESK. The CDR3 coding sequence is TGTGCCAGCAGCCGCTTAACAGGGTTAGGCACTGAAGCTTTCTTT. This translates into CASSRLTGLGTEAFF.

This chain joins TRBV5-1 and TRBJ1-1; the match to TRBD1 covers 9 bases. Trimming at V came to 3 bases and at J to 5 bases, leaving 14 bases not matched to a gene. The germline V gene has CDR1 SGHRS and CDR2 YFSETQ. CDR3 length: 17 amino acids. This chain's CDR3 is CASSWGVTGGVTTEAFF. The CDR3 nucleotides are TGCGCCAGCAGCTGGGGGGTGACAGGGGGGGTTACTACTGAAGCTTTCTTT. Full variable domain (missing parts from reference TRBV5-1 and TRBJ1-1): KAGVTQTPRYLIKTRGQQVTLSCSPISGHRSVSWYQQTPGQGLQFLFEYFSETQRNKGNFPGRFSGRQFSNSRSEMNVSTLELGDSALYLCASSWGVTGGVTTEAFFGQGTRLTVV.

The sample holds a few counts of this clone. The genes are TRBV4-1 and TRBJ1-2; no firm D call. The CDR3 is made up of 16 amino acids. Trimming shortened V by 0 bases and J by 4 bases, and 15 bases separated the two germline ends. Germline CDR1 reads MGHRA; CDR2 reads YSYEKL. CDR3 coding DNA: TGCGCCAGCAGCCAAGATCCGGGTCCATCTTCCTATGGCTACACCTTC. It is translated as CASSQDPGPSSYGYTF.

This clone was seen a handful of times. The chain links TRBV12-3 or TRBV12-4 to TRBJ1-1; a weak D match, TRBD1 (6 bases). The CDR3 has 13 amino acids. Trimming removed 6 bases from V and 5 bases from J, with 13 bases in between. DNA for the CDR3: TGTGCCAGCAGACTAGGGGGGAATACTGAAGCTTTCTTT. Residues: CASRLGGNTEAFF.